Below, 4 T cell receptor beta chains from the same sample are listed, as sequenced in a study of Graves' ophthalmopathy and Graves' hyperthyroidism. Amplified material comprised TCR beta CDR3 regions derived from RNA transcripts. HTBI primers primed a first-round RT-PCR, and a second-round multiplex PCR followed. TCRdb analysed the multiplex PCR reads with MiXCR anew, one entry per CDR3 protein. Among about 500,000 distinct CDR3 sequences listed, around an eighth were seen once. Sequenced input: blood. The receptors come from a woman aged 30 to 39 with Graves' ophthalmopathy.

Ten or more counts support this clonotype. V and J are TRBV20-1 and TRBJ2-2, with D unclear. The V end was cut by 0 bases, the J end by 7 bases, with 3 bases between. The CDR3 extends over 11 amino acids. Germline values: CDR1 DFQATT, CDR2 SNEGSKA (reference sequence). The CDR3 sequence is CSARDYGELFF. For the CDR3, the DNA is TGCAGTGCTAGAGATTACGGGGAGCTGTTTTTT.

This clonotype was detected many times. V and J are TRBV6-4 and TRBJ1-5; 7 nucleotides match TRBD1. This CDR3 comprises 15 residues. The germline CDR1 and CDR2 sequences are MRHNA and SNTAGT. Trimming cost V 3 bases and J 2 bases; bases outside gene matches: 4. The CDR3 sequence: CASSESTGGNQPQHF. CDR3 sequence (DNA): TGTGCCAGCAGTGAAAGTACAGGGGGCAATCAGCCCCAGCATTTT.

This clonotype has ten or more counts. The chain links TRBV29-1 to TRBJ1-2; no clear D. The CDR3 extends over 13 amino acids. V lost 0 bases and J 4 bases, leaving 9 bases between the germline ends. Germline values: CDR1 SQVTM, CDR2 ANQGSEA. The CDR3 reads CSVEDPSLYGYTF. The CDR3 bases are TGCAGCGTTGAAGATCCGTCACTCTATGGCTACACCTTC.

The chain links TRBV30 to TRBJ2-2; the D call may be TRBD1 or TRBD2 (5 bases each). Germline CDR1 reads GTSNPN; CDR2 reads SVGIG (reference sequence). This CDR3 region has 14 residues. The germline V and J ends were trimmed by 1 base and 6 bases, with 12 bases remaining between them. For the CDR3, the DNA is TGTGCCTGGAGTGAGGGACGCCGCCCCGGGGAGCTGTTTTTT. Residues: CAWSEGRRPGELFF. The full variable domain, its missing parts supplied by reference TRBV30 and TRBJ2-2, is SQTIHQWPATLVQPVGSPLSLECTVEGTSNPNLYWYRQAAGRGLQLLFYSVGIGQISSEVPQNLSASRPQDRQFILSSKKLLLSDSGFYLCAWSEGRRPGELFFGEGSRLTVL.